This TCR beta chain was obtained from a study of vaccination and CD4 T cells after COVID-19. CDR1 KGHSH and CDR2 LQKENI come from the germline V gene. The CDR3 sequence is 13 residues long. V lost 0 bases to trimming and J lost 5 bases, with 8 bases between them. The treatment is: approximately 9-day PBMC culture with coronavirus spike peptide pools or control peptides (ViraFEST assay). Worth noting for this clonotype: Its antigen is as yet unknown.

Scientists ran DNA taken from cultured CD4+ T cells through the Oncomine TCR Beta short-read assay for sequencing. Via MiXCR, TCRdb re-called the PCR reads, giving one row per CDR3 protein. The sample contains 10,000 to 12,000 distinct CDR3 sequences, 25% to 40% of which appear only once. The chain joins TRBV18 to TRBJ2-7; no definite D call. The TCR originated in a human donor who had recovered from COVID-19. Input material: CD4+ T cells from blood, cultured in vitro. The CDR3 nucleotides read TGTGCCAGCTCACCACCGTCCACGCACGAGCAGTACTTC. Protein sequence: CASSPPSTHEQYF.